A selection of T cell receptor beta chains follows, all from one sample in a study of T cells in narcolepsy. Clones were read by immunoSEQ multiplex PCR, and TCRdb kept only the in-frame ones, dropping some. Of about 33,000 clones listed, under 90% were seen once; the top ten hold under 1.5%. Sequenced sample: CD45RA- memory CD4+ T cells from PBMCs. These receptors originate from a human donor with narcolepsy. Each CDR3 is given with its conserved first and last residue. A D gene is named only where the DNA matches it firmly. A row's size may be missing; if present it is once, few, many or a size class.

D gene	V gene	J gene	clone size	CDR3 protein	CDR3 DNA
.	TRBV20-1	TRBJ1-2	few	CSARDLYGYTF	TGCAGTGCTAGAGATCTGTATGGCTACACCTTC
TRBD1	TRBV5-5	TRBJ1-5	.	CASSGQGAQPQHF	TGTGCCAGCAGCGGTCAGGGGGCTCAGCCCCAGCATTTT
.	TRBV30	TRBJ1-2	.	CAWSVTQGSWAGYTF	TGTGCCTGGAGTGTAACTCAGGGTAGCTGGGCTGGCTACACCTTC
TRBD2	TRBV11-2	TRBJ2-2	.	CASSLGTSGRSVGELFF	TGTGCCAGCAGCTTAGGGACTAGCGGGAGAAGCGTCGGGGAGCTGTTTTTT
.	TRBV5-1	TRBJ1-6	.	CASSSTGLPRGTLHF	TGCGCCAGCAGCTCAACCGGGCTCCCCCGGGGAACCCTCCACTTT
.	TRBV14	TRBJ1-2	.	CASSQVRVDGYTF	TGTGCCAGCAGCCAAGTCCGGGTGGACGGCTACACCTTC
.	TRBV6-1	TRBJ1-5	.	CASSDGRSSYQPQHF	TGTGCCAGCAGTGATGGCCGAAGCTCTTATCAGCCCCAGCATTTT
TRBD2	TRBV30	TRBJ2-3	.	CAWSPPLGASGGAPADTQYF	TGTGCCTGGAGTCCTCCCCTGGGGGCTAGCGGGGGGGCCCCGGCAGATACGCAGTATTTT
TRBD1	TRBV5-5	TRBJ1-5	.	CASSLAGGSQPQHF	TGTGCCAGCAGCTTAGCAGGGGGAAGTCAGCCCCAGCATTTT
.	TRBV7-3	TRBJ1-1	once	CASSTRGGDTEAFF	TGTGCCAGCAGCACCAGGGGCGGGGACACTGAAGCTTTCTTT
.	TRBV11-2	TRBJ2-2	.	CASSLGRSRDYTGELFF	TGTGCCAGCAGCTTAGGTCGCAGCCGGGACTACACCGGGGAGCTGTTTTTT
.	TRBV7-2	TRBJ1-2	.	CASSLEGGKNHYGYTF	TGTGCCAGCAGCTTAGAGGGGGGAAAGAATCACTATGGCTACACCTTC
.	TRBV30	TRBJ2-6	few	CAWEAAGANVLTF	TGTGCCTGGGAGGCGGCTGGGGCCAACGTCCTGACTTTC
.	TRBV5-1	TRBJ1-2	once	CASGTRSSNYGYTF	TGCGCCAGCGGAACCAGAAGTTCTAACTATGGCTACACCTTC
.	TRBV19	TRBJ1-3	.	CASSIDLAGAIGNTIYF	TGTGCCAGTAGTATAGACCTCGCGGGGGCCATTGGAAACACCATATATTTT
.	TRBV14	TRBJ2-5	.	CASSQRPRQETQYF	TGTGCCAGCAGCCAAAGGCCGCGCCAAGAGACCCAGTACTTC
.	TRBV15	TRBJ1-1	.	CATSRDSWGSTEAFF	TGTGCCACCAGCAGAGATTCGTGGGGGAGCACTGAAGCTTTCTTT
.	TRBV6-5	TRBJ2-6	.	CASRASGANVLTF	TGTGCCAGCAGGGCTTCTGGGGCCAACGTCCTGACTTTC
.	TRBV14	TRBJ2-7	.	CASSPTRPGGQYF	TGTGCCAGCAGCCCCACCCGGCCAGGAGGGCAGTACTTC
.	TRBV18	TRBJ2-6	.	CASSPPRVVGSGANVLTF	TGTGCCAGCTCACCACCCAGGGTAGTGGGCTCTGGGGCCAACGTCCTGACTTTC